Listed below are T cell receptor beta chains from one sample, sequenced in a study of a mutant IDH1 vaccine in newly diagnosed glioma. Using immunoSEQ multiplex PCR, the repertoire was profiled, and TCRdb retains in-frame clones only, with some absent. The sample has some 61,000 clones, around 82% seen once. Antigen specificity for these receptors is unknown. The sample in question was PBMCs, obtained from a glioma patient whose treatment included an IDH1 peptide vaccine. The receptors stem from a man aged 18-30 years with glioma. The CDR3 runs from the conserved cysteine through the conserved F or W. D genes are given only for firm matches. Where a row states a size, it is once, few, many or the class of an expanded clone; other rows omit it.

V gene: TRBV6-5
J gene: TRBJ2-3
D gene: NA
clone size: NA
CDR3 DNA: TGTGCCAGCAGTTCCGCAAGGCAGGGGAGCACAGATACGCAGTATTTT
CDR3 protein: CASSSARQGSTDTQYF

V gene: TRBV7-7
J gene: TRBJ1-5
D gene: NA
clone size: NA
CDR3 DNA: TGTGCTAGCAGCTTACTTGCCGAGTATCAGCCCCAGCATTTT
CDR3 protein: CASSLLAEYQPQHF

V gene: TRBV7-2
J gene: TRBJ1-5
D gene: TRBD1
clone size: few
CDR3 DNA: TGTGCCAGCAGTTCTGGACAGGGGGCGAACGATGGCTCTCAGCCCCAGCATTTT
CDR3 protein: CASSSGQGANDGSQPQHF

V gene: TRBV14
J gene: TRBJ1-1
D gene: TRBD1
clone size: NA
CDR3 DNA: TGTGCCAGCAGCCGGCAGGGGGCGGGCACTGAAGCTTTCTTT
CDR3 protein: CASSRQGAGTEAFF

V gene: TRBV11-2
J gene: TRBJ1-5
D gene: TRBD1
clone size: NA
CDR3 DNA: TGTGCCAGCAGCTTAGACAGGGGGGATCATCAGCCCCAGCATTTT
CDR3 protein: CASSLDRGDHQPQHF

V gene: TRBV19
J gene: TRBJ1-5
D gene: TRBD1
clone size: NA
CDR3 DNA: TGTGCCAGTGACAGGGGTTATCAGCCCCAGCATTTT
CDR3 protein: CASDRGYQPQHF

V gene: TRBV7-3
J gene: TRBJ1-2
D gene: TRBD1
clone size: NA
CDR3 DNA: TGTGCCAGCAGCTTACAGGGGGGGTATGGCTACACCTTC
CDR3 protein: CASSLQGGYGYTF

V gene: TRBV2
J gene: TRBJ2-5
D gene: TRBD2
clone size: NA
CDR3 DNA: TGTGCCAGCAGCCCTAGCGGGGGACGACAAGAGACCCAGTACTTC
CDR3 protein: CASSPSGGRQETQYF

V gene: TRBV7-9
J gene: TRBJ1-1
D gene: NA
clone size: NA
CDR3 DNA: TGTGCCAGCAGCTTAGCGATGAACACTGAAGCTTTCTTT
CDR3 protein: CASSLAMNTEAFF

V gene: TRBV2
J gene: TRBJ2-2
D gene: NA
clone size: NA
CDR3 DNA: TGTGCCAGCAGTTACTCCGGGGAGCTGTTTTTT
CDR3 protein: CASSYSGELFF

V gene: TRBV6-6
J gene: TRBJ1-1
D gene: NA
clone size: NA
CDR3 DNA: TGTGCCAGCAGTTACGAGGTTGGGGGGTTTGGTGAAGCTTTCTTT
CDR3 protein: CASSYEVGGFGEAFF

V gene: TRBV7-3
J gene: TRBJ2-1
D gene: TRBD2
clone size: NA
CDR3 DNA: TGTGCCAGCAGCAAAAGCGGGGGGACCTACAATGAGCAGTTCTTC
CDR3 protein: CASSKSGGTYNEQFF

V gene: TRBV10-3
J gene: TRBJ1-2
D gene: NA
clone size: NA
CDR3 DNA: TGTGCCATCACCTCCGGGCTTAACTATGGCTACACCTTC
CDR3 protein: CAITSGLNYGYTF

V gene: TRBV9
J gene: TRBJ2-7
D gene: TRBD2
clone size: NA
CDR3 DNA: TGTGCCAGCAGCGTCGGTAGCGGGGGCCAGGGCGAGCAGTACTTC
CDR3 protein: CASSVGSGGQGEQYF

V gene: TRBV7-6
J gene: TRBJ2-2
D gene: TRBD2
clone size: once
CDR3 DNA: TGTGCCAGCAGCAGCCGTTTGGTAGCGGGAGGTGCGAACACCGGGGAGCTGTTTTTT
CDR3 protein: CASSSRLVAGGANTGELFF

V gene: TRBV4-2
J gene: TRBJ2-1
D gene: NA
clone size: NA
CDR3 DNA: TGTGCCAGCAGCCAGGCTACTACGCCCAACTCCTACAATGAGCAGTTCTTC
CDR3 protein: CASSQATTPNSYNEQFF

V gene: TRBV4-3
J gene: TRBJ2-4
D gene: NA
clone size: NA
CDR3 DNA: TGCGCCAGCAGCCCAAACATTCTGGGGGTTCAGTACTTC
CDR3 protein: CASSPNILGVQYF

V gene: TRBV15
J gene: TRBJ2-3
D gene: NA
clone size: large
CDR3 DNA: TGTGCCACCAGCAGAGATAGAAGCAGCCTTAGCACAGATACGCAGTATTTT
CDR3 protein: CATSRDRSSLSTDTQYF

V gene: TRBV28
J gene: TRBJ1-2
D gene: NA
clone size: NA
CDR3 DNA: TGTGCCAGCAGTTTAAAAGTCTCAAGCTATGGCTACACCTTC
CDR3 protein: CASSLKVSSYGYTF

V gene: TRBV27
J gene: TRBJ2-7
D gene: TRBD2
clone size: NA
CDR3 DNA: TGTGCCAGCAGTTTTACGGGAGGGGCCTACGAGCAGTACTTC
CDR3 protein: CASSFTGGAYEQYF

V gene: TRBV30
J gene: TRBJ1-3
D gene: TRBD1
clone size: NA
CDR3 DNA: TGTGCCAGGCTTGGGACAGTTGGAAACACCATATATTTT
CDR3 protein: CARLGTVGNTIYF

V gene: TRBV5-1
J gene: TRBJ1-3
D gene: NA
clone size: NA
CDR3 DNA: TGCGCCAGCAGCCCCTTGGGAGGAGGGATTAGAAACACCATATATTTT
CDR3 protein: CASSPLGGGIRNTIYF

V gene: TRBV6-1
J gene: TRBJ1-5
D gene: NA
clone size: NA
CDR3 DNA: TGTGCCAGCAGCCCCTGGTCGTTTCAGCCCCAGCATTTT
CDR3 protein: CASSPWSFQPQHF

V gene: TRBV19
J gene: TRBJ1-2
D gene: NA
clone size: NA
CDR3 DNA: TGTGCCAGTAGTATAAGCGGGGGCTATGGCTACACCTTC
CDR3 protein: CASSISGGYGYTF

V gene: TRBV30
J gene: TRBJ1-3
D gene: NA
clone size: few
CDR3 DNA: TGTGCCTGGAGTAGGTTCTCTGGAAACACCATATATTTT
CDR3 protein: CAWSRFSGNTIYF

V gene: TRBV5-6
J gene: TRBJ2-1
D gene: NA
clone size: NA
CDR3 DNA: TGTGCCAGCAGCCGTTCGCGGGGTAGCTCATTCAATGAGCAGTTCTTC
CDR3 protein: CASSRSRGSSFNEQFF

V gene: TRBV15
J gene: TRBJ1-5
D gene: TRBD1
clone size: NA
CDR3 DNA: TGTGCCACCAGCGGGGACAGGGATTACGGCAATCAGCCCCAGCATTTT
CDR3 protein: CATSGDRDYGNQPQHF

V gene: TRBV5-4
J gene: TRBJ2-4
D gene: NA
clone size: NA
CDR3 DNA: TGTGCCAGCAGCAGCAGGGGAATTGCCAAAAACATTCAGTACTTC
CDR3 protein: CASSSRGIAKNIQYF

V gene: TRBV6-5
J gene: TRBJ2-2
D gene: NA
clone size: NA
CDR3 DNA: TGTGCCAGCAGTCTGACTAGTCCCGGGGAGCTGTTTTTT
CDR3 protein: CASSLTSPGELFF

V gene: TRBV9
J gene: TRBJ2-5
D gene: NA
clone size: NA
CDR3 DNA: TGTGCCAGCAGCGCACCTCCCGGGGGCGCCCCGGAGACCCAGTACTTC
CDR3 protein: CASSAPPGGAPETQYF

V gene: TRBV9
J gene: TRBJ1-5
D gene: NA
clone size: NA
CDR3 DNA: TGTGCCAGCAGCCCTACCCCCTCCAATCAGCCCCAGCATTTT
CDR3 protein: CASSPTPSNQPQHF

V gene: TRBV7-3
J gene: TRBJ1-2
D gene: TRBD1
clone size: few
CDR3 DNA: TGTGCCAGCAGCCCTGACAGGGGAAATGGCTATGGCTACACCTTC
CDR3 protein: CASSPDRGNGYGYTF

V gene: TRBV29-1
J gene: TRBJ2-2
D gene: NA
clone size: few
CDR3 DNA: TGCAGCTCCTGGATCGCCGGGGAGCTGTTTTTT
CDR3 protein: CSSWIAGELFF

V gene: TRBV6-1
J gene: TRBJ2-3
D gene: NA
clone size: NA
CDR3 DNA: TGTGCCAGCAGTGTAAGGCAAGGCACAGATACGCAGTATTTT
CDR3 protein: CASSVRQGTDTQYF

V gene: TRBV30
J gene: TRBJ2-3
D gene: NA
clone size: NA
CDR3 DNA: TGTGCCTGGATTTCGGGGATGGGCACAGATACGCAGTATTTT
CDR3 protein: CAWISGMGTDTQYF

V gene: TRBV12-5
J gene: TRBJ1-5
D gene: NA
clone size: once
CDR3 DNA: TGTGCTAGTGGTTTGGATAAGGGATTGGGCAATCAGCCCCAGCATTTT
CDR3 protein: CASGLDKGLGNQPQHF

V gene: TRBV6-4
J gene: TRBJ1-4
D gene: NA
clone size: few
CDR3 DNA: TGTGCCAGCAGTGACGGACTCCGGTGGGAAAAACTGTTTTTT
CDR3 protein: CASSDGLRWEKLFF

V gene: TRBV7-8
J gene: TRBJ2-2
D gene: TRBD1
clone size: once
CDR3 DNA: TGTGCCAGCAGCTTAGCGCGGGGAGCCGGGACAGGGTTAGGAGGGGAGCTGTTTTTT
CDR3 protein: CASSLARGAGTGLGGELFF

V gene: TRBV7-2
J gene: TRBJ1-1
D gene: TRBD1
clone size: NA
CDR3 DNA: TGTGCCAGCAGCTTCTCCGGGACAGGGAGGACTGAAGCTTTCTTT
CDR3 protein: CASSFSGTGRTEAFF

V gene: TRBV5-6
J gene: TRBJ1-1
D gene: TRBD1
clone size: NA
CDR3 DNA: TGTGCCAGCAGCTTGCCCCGGACAGGGTTCAACACTGAAGCTTTCTTT
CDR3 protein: CASSLPRTGFNTEAFF